This TCR beta chain was sequenced for a study of blood T cell repertoires in COVID-19. Some clones are missing from TCRdb's copy, which holds only in-frame ones; the method was immunoSEQ multiplex PCR. The sample shows 160,000 or so clones, under 90% of them seen only once. The CDR3 runs 18 residues. J lost 0 bases, V lost 0 bases, and 4 bases had no gene match. CDR1 ENHRY and CDR2 SYGVKD come from the germline V gene. This chain joins TRBV10-3 and TRBJ2-6; TRBD1 matches 8 bases. This clonotype originated in a woman aged 45-60 years who had recovered from COVID-19. Material for sequencing was PBMCs or T cells enriched from blood (not recorded which). CDR3 amino acids: CAISESQGAFSGANVLTF. DNA of the CDR3: TGTGCCATCAGTGAGTCGCAGGGGGCTTTCTCTGGGGCCAACGTCCTGACTTTC.